A single sample is the source of the 2 T cell receptor beta chains below, sequenced in a study of T cell repertoires in cytomegalovirus infection. MiXCR, run by TCRdb on the reads, gives a single entry per CDR3 protein. The sample holds hundreds of thousands of distinct CDR3 sequences, 25% to 40% seen once. The sample was PBMCs. The receptor source for this set is a human donor in good health (CMV status not recorded). Some clones in this sample may be carry-over from other donors' samples.

This clonotype was seen more than once but under ten times. The gene calls are TRBV5-6 and TRBJ2-1, with TRBD2 matching over 7 bases. The junction had 5 bases not matched to a gene; V was cut back by 2 bases and J by 3 bases. The CDR3 sequence is 15 residues long. Germline CDR1 and CDR2: SGHDT and YYEEEE. DNA of the CDR3: TGTGCCAGCAGCTTCCCCGGACTAGACTACAATGAGCAGTTCTTC. It translates to CASSFPGLDYNEQFF. The full variable domain, in which reference TRBV5-6 and TRBJ2-1 provide the parts outside the CDR3, is DAGVTQSPTHLIKTRGQQVTLRCSPKSGHDTVSWYQQALGQGPQFIFQYYEEEERQRGNFPDRFSGHQFPNYSSELNVNALLLGDSALYLCASSFPGLDYNEQFFGPGTRLTVL.

This clonotype has only a few counts. V is TRBV20-1 and J is TRBJ2-3, with TRBD2 matching 16 bases. This CDR3 has 17 residues. Per germline, CDR1 DFQATT and CDR2 SNEGSKA (reference sequence). Trimming removed 5 bases from V and 2 bases from J; junction bases left unmatched: 7. CDR3 in amino acids: CSARPGLAGGITDTQYF. The CDR3 coding sequence is TGCAGTGCTCGGCCGGGACTAGCGGGGGGGATCACAGATACGCAGTATTTT.